This is a list of T cell receptor beta chains from one sample in a study of vaccination and CD4 T cells after COVID-19. MiXCR, run by TCRdb on the PCR reads, gives a single entry per CDR3 protein. This sample has 15,000 to 18,000 distinct CDR3 sequences, with about two fifths found just once. Antigens of these TCRs are unknown. The specimen comprised CD4+ T cells from blood, cultured in vitro, sampled before SARS-CoV-2 vaccination. The receptors here all came from a human donor who had recovered from COVID-19. The CDR3 runs from the conserved cysteine through the conserved F or W.

v_gene	len	j_gene	CDR3aa
TRBV5-4	11	TRBJ2-7	CASSLEGEQYF
TRBV5-1	16	TRBJ1-2	CASSPDSGRANYGYTF
TRBV6-1	14	TRBJ1-4	CASSEAGVNEKLFF
TRBV7-2	14	TRBJ1-2	CASSLVTGDYGYTF
TRBV19	13	TRBJ2-1	CASSVMSYNEQFF
TRBV27	13	TRBJ1-5	CASSLWGNQPQHF
TRBV6-4	16	TRBJ2-6	CASSDSGSSGANVLTF
TRBV10-2	17	TRBJ2-4	CASRSTSGRQAKNIQYF
TRBV7-3	14	TRBJ2-5	CASSRTGGQETQYF
TRBV27	16	TRBJ2-6	CASSSPTGTGANVLTF
TRBV6-4	13	TRBJ2-3	CASSPRVTDTQYF
TRBV7-9	19	TRBJ2-3	CASNPPRSLSRSGTDTQYF
TRBV4-3	15	TRBJ1-3	CASSRTVLSGNTIYF
TRBV20-1	12	TRBJ1-1	CSARRRYREAFF
TRBV20-1	14	TRBJ2-1	CSARRRFGINEQFF